The 28 T cell receptor beta chains below all came from one sample that was sequenced in a study of control samples from healthy donors and cancer patients. Measured with immunoSEQ multiplex PCR; TCRdb has only the in-frame clones, and not every one. There are some 130,000 clones in the sample; about 91% occur only once, and roughly 3.3% lies in the top ten. Sequenced material: blood. The receptors derive from a middle-aged man in good health.

The V and J genes are TRBV24-1 and TRBJ2-2, with a weak D call TRBD2 (5 bases). The CDR3 totals 14 residues. Trimming removed 3 bases from V and 7 bases from J, with 11 bases in between. Germline CDR1 reads KGHDR; CDR2 reads SFDVKD. The DNA for the CDR3 is TGTGCCACCAGTGATAGGCGGGTGGACGGGGAGCTGTTTTTT. Protein sequence: CATSDRRVDGELFF.

The chain has TRBV6-5 and TRBJ1-3, with no clear D. This CDR3 has 12 amino acids. The V end was cut by 6 bases, the J end by 2 bases, with 5 bases between. The germline gives CDR1 MNHEY, CDR2 SVGAGI. CDR3 residues: CASRDPGNTIYF. Here the CDR3 DNA reads TGTGCCAGCAGGGACCCTGGAAACACCATATATTTT.

In its sample, this clone was seen once. This chain links TRBV12-5 with TRBJ2-7; D gene ambiguous. The CDR3 runs 15 residues. Germline-derived CDR1 and CDR2 are LGHNT and FRNRAP. Trimming took off 5 bases at V and 6 bases at J, with 20 bases between the two ends. The chain's CDR3 is CASGPVGTVVGEQYF. CDR3 DNA: TGTGCTAGTGGTCCGGTGGGTACCGTGGTGGGCGAGCAGTACTTC.

The table lists this clone with a count of one. The chain joins TRBV18 to TRBJ1-2; possible D gene TRBD1, 5 bases. Germline CDR1 is KGHSH and CDR2 is LQKENI. The CDR3 has 15 residues. With 3 bases removed from V and 3 bases from J, the gap between germline ends came to 14 bases. CDR3 residues: CASSPAFRGDYGYTF. The CDR3 nucleotides read TGTGCCAGCTCACCCGCCTTCCGGGGGGACTATGGCTACACCTTC.

The chain couples TRBV15 to TRBJ2-3; tentatively, D is TRBD2 (6 bases). V gave up 0 bases and J gave up 2 bases, with 9 bases separating them. Germline V gene sequence: CDR1 LNHNV, CDR2 YYDKDF (reference sequence). This CDR3 contains 15 residues. The CDR3 sequence is CATSRDREVTDTQYF. The DNA of the CDR3 is TGTGCCACCAGCAGAGACAGGGAGGTCACAGATACGCAGTATTTT. Together with reference TRBV15 and TRBJ2-3, the CDR3 gives the full variable domain: DAMVIQNPRYQVTQFGKPVTLSCSQTLNHNVMYWYQQKSSQAPKLLFHYYDKDFNNEADTPDNFQSRRPNTSFCFLDIRSPGLGDTAMYLCATSRDREVTDTQYFGPGTRLTVL.

The chain is built from TRBV7-7 and TRBJ2-1; D is perhaps TRBD1 (5 bases). Germline lookup yields CDR1 SSHAT and CDR2 FNYEAQ (reference sequence). The V gene lost 1 base and the J gene lost 8 bases, with 9 bases spanning the gap. The CDR3 totals 13 residues. The CDR3 loop is CASSLVIQDEQFF. For the CDR3, the DNA is TGTGCCAGCAGCTTAGTTATACAGGATGAGCAGTTCTTC. Full variable domain (remainder filled in from reference TRBV7-7 and TRBJ2-1): GAGVSQSPRYKVTKRGQDVTLRCDPISSHATLYWYQQALGQGPEFLTYFNYEAQPDKSGLPSDRFSAERPEGSISTLTIQRTEQRDSAMYRCASSLVIQDEQFFGPGTRLTVL.

The CDR3 DNA reads TGTGCCAGCAGTGGCCCGGGGTCCGCGGCCAAGCAGTTCTTC. It encodes CASSGPGSAAKQFF. The V call is TRBV27, the J call TRBJ2-1; tentatively, D is TRBD2 (5 bases). Germline V gives CDR1 MNHEY, CDR2 SMNVEV (reference sequence). The CDR3 length is 14 residues. V dropped 5 bases and J dropped 11 bases, with 19 bases sitting between them.

This chain links TRBV5-4 with TRBJ2-7, with D maybe TRBD2 (7 bases). V lost 1 base, J lost 3 bases, and 11 bases lay in between. This CDR3 region has 14 residues. Germline V gene sequence: CDR1 SGHNT, CDR2 YYREEE (reference sequence). This chain's CDR3 is CASSLQGTNYEQYF. CDR3 bases: TGTGCCAGCAGCTTGCAGGGGACTAACTACGAGCAGTACTTC.

The genes are TRBV5-1 and TRBJ2-1, with D tentatively TRBD1 (6 bases). Trimming took off 4 bases at V and 7 bases at J, with 18 bases between the two ends. This CDR3 is built from 15 residues. Per germline, CDR1 SGHRS and CDR2 YFSETQ. The CDR3 sequence: CASSPVRGTDNEQFF. CDR3 coding DNA: TGCGCCAGCAGCCCAGTCAGGGGTACCGATAATGAGCAGTTCTTC.

V and J are TRBV30 and TRBJ2-4; D remains ambiguous. Germline loops: CDR1 GTSNPN, CDR2 SVGIG (reference sequence). Trimming shortened V by 7 bases and J by 0 bases, and 16 bases separated the two germline ends. The CDR3 sequence is 15 residues long. Here the CDR3 reads CAYKPGSGAKNIQYF. CDR3 nucleotide sequence: TGTGCCTATAAACCCGGGTCGGGAGCCAAAAACATTCAGTACTTC.

The genes are TRBV7-9 and TRBJ2-5, with 13 bases matching TRBD2. The CDR3 has 15 amino acids. Germline V gives CDR1 SEHNR, CDR2 FQNEAQ (reference sequence). With V trimmed by 4 bases and J by 4 bases, 3 bases remained unmatched. The CDR3 spells CASSWTSGGLETQYF. The CDR3 DNA is TGTGCCAGCAGCTGGACTAGCGGGGGTTTAGAGACCCAGTACTTC.

This clone was detected only once. The chain links TRBV11-3 to TRBJ1-1, with D possibly being TRBD1 (5 bases). The CDR3 length is 14 residues. V dropped 6 bases and J dropped 11 bases, with 22 bases sitting between them. The germline gives CDR1 SGHNT, CDR2 YENEEA. Here the CDR3 DNA reads TGTGCCAGCAGTCCCAACGCCGTAGACAGCCAGGCTTTCTTT. Its translation is CASSPNAVDSQAFF.

The CDR3 here is CASSDGGIHIQYF. The CDR3 region has the DNA TGTGCCAGCAGTGACGGGGGGATTCACATTCAGTACTTC. The chain has TRBV25-1 and TRBJ2-4, with 7 positions matching TRBD2. Unmatched junction bases numbered 4, after V lost 3 bases and J lost 8 bases. This CDR3 comprises 13 residues. Germline CDR1 is MGHDK and CDR2 is SYGVNS. The variable domain in full, completed from reference TRBV25-1 and TRBJ2-4, reads EADIYQTPRYLVIGTGKKITLECSQTMGHDKMYWYQQDPGMELHLIHYSYGVNSTEKGDLSSESTVSRIRTEHFPLTLESARPSHTSQYLCASSDGGIHIQYFGAGTRLSVL.

The genes are TRBV7-9 and TRBJ2-3; no clear D. The V gene lost 5 bases and the J gene lost 0 bases, with 15 bases spanning the gap. The germline V gene has CDR1 SEHNR and CDR2 FQNEAQ (reference sequence). The CDR3 totals 16 residues. The CDR3 sequence is CASSPEARLSTDTQYF. The CDR3 region has the DNA TGTGCCAGCAGCCCAGAGGCGAGGCTCAGCACAGATACGCAGTATTTT.

This chain joins TRBV12-3 or TRBV12-4 and TRBJ1-1; weak D call: TRBD1 (6 bases). The V and J ends lost 6 bases and 2 bases respectively, with 10 bases between them. The CDR3 length is 13 residues. CDR3 bases: TGTGCCAGCAGACCGACAGGCAACACTGAAGCTTTCTTT. This sequence encodes CASRPTGNTEAFF.

This rearrangement joins TRBV10-3 to TRBJ2-5; a possible D gene is TRBD1 (6 bases). The CDR3 is made up of 14 amino acids. The V end was cut by 2 bases, the J end by 2 bases, with 9 bases between. Per the germline V gene, CDR1 is ENHRY and CDR2 is SYGVKD. CDR3 amino acids: CAISERTAQETQYF. CDR3 nucleotides: TGTGCCATCAGTGAGAGGACAGCTCAAGAGACCCAGTACTTC.

The V call is TRBV6-5, the J call TRBJ1-1; 9 bases match TRBD1. Germline V CDR1 and CDR2: MNHEY, SVGAGI. Germline trimming cut 8 bases from V and 4 bases from J; bases unmatched to any gene: 8. The CDR3 is made up of 14 amino acids. The CDR3 nucleotides are TGTGCCAGCGTAGAAACAGGGGGCCTCACTGAAGCTTTCTTT. Its translation is CASVETGGLTEAFF.

V and J are TRBV15 and TRBJ2-1, with 10 positions matching TRBD2. The germline V gene has CDR1 LNHNV and CDR2 YYDKDF (reference sequence). The CDR3 is 17 amino acids. Trimming took 1 base from V and 8 from J; bases not matched to a gene: 11. The CDR3 bases are TGTGCCACCAGCAGAGTATTAGGCGAGCGGGGGGGAGATGAGCAGTTCTTC. Translating gives CATSRVLGERGGDEQFF.

The chain combines TRBV7-6 with TRBJ1-6; 7 nucleotides line up with TRBD1. CDR3 length: 17 residues. The trim removed 5 bases at V and 3 bases at J, leaving 10 bases unmatched. Per germline, CDR1 SGHVS and CDR2 FNYEAQ. The CDR3: CASSNTGARNYNSPLHF. Written as DNA, the CDR3 is TGTGCCAGCAGCAATACAGGGGCGCGAAACTATAATTCACCCCTCCACTTT. Filled out from reference TRBV7-6 and TRBJ1-6, the complete variable domain reads GAGVSQSPRYKVTKRGQDVALRCDPISGHVSLYWYRQALGQGPEFLTYFNYEAQQDKSGLPNDRFSAERPEGSISTLTIQRTEQRDSAMYRCASSNTGARNYNSPLHFGNGTRLTVT.

The chain recombines TRBV6-5 with TRBJ2-7; a weak D match, TRBD1 (5 bases). Trimming removed 8 bases at V and 3 bases at J, with 17 bases between. Germline V lookup: CDR1 MNHEY, CDR2 SVGAGI. CDR3 size: 14 residues. CDR3 loop: CASSLWAGNYEQYF. Here the CDR3 DNA reads TGTGCCAGCTCCCTATGGGCAGGGAACTACGAGCAGTACTTC.

A few counts support this clone. This chain connects TRBV14 to TRBJ2-1; TRBD2 matches at 7 bases. The CDR3 sequence is 16 residues long. Trimming at V came to 4 bases and at J to 2 bases, leaving 8 bases not matched to a gene. Germline CDR1 is SGHDN and CDR2 is FVKESK. The CDR3 DNA follows: TGTGCCAGCAGCCTAGATCGGGGGAGGGCCTACAATGAGCAGTTCTTC. As protein: CASSLDRGRAYNEQFF.

In this sample, this clone turned up once. This chain links TRBV3-1 (or the pseudogene TRBV3-2) with TRBJ2-7; D not resolved. The CDR3 covers 12 residues. CDR1 and CDR2 from the germline V gene are LGHDT and YNNKEL (reference sequence). The germline V and J ends were trimmed by 1 base and 2 bases, with 3 bases remaining between them. The CDR3 DNA reads TGTGCCAGCAGCCAAGTCACCTACGAGCAGTACTTC. It is translated as CASSQVTYEQYF.

This chain uses TRBV6-1 with TRBJ1-6; 7 nucleotides align to TRBD1. The V segment lost 2 bases and the J segment 9 bases; nucleotides outside the gene matches: 4. The CDR3 length is 14 residues. From germline, CDR1 is MNHNS and CDR2 SASEGT. The CDR3 protein is CASSERDRTSPLHF. Here the CDR3 DNA reads TGTGCCAGCAGTGAACGGGACAGAACTTCACCCCTCCACTTT.

This chain links TRBV6-1 with TRBJ2-7, with unresolved D. The CDR3 spans 15 residues. Germline V gene lookup returns CDR1 MNHNS and CDR2 SASEGT. V gave up 1 base and J gave up 2 bases, with 12 bases separating them. The DNA of the CDR3 is TGTGCCAGCAGTGAAGAGTCCGGGTGGACCTACGAGCAGTACTTC. Translated: CASSEESGWTYEQYF.

This chain uses TRBV6-6 with TRBJ1-1; D perhaps matches TRBD1 (6 bases). V lost 4 bases to trimming and J lost 3 bases, with 15 bases between them. CDR3 size: 15 residues. Per the germline V gene, CDR1 is MNHNY and CDR2 is SVGAGI (reference sequence). CDR3 residues: CASSSIQGTDTEAFF. The CDR3 coding sequence is TGTGCCAGCAGTTCTATACAGGGTACGGACACTGAAGCTTTCTTT.

This clone was counted a single time. The chain links TRBV5-1 to TRBJ2-7, with TRBD2 matching 10 bases. Trimming at V came to 0 bases and at J to 6 bases, leaving 6 bases not matched to a gene. The V gene's germline CDR1 is SGHRS and CDR2 YFSETQ. This CDR3 comprises 15 residues. The CDR3 loop reads CASSLVSSGGGEQYF. The CDR3 DNA follows: TGCGCCAGCAGCTTGGTGTCTAGCGGGGGAGGCGAGCAGTACTTC.

The rearrangement uses TRBV14 and TRBJ1-2; 7 bases line up with TRBD1. Germline-derived CDR1 and CDR2 are SGHDN and FVKESK. The CDR3 extends over 16 amino acids. V lost 0 bases to trimming and J lost 5 bases; unmatched junction nucleotides: 9. DNA for the CDR3: TGTGCCAGCAGCCAAGACCGGGACAGTTTACCTTATGGCTACACCTTC. Encoded protein: CASSQDRDSLPYGYTF.

The chain is built from TRBV30 and TRBJ1-3; D not certain. Germline V lookup: CDR1 GTSNPN, CDR2 SVGIG (reference sequence). CDR3 length equals 14 residues. V shed 0 bases and J shed 4 bases, with 10 bases lying between them. As DNA, the CDR3 is TGTGCCTGGAGTGTTACCGGTTTAGGAAACACCATATATTTT. Its translation: CAWSVTGLGNTIYF.